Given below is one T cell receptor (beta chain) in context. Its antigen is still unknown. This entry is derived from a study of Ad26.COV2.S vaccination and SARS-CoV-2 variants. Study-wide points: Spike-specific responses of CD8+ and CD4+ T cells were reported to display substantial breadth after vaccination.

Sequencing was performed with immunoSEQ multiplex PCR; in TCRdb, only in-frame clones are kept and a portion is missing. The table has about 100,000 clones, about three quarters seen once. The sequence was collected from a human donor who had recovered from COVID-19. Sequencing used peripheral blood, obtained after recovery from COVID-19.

The DNA of the CDR3 is TGCGCCAGCAGCCCCAACGGTAGGTCTCCAGGGGAGACCCAGTACTTC. This translates into CASSPNGRSPGETQYF. This chain connects TRBV4-3 to TRBJ2-5; TRBD1 might be the D (5 bases). Germline lookup yields CDR1 LGHNA and CDR2 YSLEER. The CDR3 is 16 residues long. Between the trimmed V and J ends, which lost 4 bases and 5 bases, there was a span of 20 bases.